The 10 T cell receptor beta chains listed next were all sequenced from one sample in a study of T-cell reconstitution after alpha-beta-depleted transplantation in children. Preparation of the TCRbeta library was carried out with unique molecular identifiers. Using its own MiXCR run on the PCR reads, TCRdb lists one record per CDR3 protein. The sample yields about 92,000 distinct CDR3 sequences, over 9% seen once. Sequencing was performed on PBMCs from the stem cell graft donor, taken from the stem cell graft. Receptors originate from a human donor who donated a stem cell graft to a child with inherited bone marrow failure.

This clonotype was picked up many times. V is TRBV7-2 and J is TRBJ1-5; possible D gene TRBD1, 5 bases. Germline V CDR1 and CDR2: SGHTA, FQGNSA. V was clipped by 5 bases and J by 9 bases, with 20 bases between them. The CDR3 loop spans 15 amino acids. The CDR3 sequence is CASSRDGSTEGPQHF. The CDR3 DNA sequence: TGTGCCAGCAGCAGGGACGGCTCAACCGAAGGGCCCCAGCATTTT.

This clonotype came up a few times. The CDR3 sequence: CASSQDGYLGTEAFF. For the CDR3, the DNA is TGCGCCAGCAGCCAAGATGGGTATCTGGGCACTGAAGCTTTCTTT. This chain joins TRBV4-3 and TRBJ1-1; D uncertain. CDR3 length equals 15 residues. The V gene's germline CDR1 is LGHNA and CDR2 YSLEER. Trimming removed 0 bases at V and 4 bases at J, with 12 bases between.

This clonotype was seen at least ten times. The V call is TRBV7-3, the J call TRBJ2-3; no clear D. The CDR3 spans 13 residues. Trimming took off 5 bases at V and 5 bases at J, with 11 bases between the two ends. CDR1 is SGHTA and CDR2 is FQGTGA in the germline V gene. CDR3 loop: CASSLHGKDTQYF. The CDR3 coding sequence is TGTGCCAGCAGCCTCCATGGCAAAGATACGCAGTATTTT.

This chain joins TRBV5-4 and TRBJ2-7, with 7 bases identical to TRBD2. The germline V gene has CDR1 SGHNT and CDR2 YYREEE (reference sequence). This CDR3 spans 14 amino acids. V gave up 0 bases and J gave up 6 bases; unmatched junction bases: 6. The CDR3 region is CASSLGREFIEQYF. CDR3 bases: TGTGCCAGCAGCTTGGGGCGGGAGTTTATCGAGCAGTACTTC. Full variable domain (remainder filled in from reference TRBV5-4 and TRBJ2-7): ETGVTQSPTHLIKTRGQQVTLRCSSQSGHNTVSWYQQALGQGPQFIFQYYREEENGRGNFPPRFSGLQFPNYSSELNVNALELDDSALYLCASSLGREFIEQYFGPGTRLTVT.

This clonotype was observed at least ten times. J is TRBJ2-1 and V is TRBV9; 7 bases line up with TRBD1. This CDR3 region has 15 residues. J lost 7 bases, V lost 1 base, and 8 bases had no gene match. CDR1 and CDR2 (germline): SGDLS, YYNGEE. The CDR3 protein is CASSVTPGTANEQFF. The CDR3 DNA is TGTGCCAGCAGCGTAACCCCGGGGACAGCGAATGAGCAGTTCTTC.

This clonotype was found many times. J is TRBJ2-5 and V is TRBV28; 7 bases are shared with TRBD2. This CDR3 has 14 amino acids. CDR1 and CDR2 from the germline V gene are MDHEN and SYDVKM. With V trimmed by 4 bases and J by 5 bases, 7 bases remained unmatched. The CDR3 here is CASSSAGDMETQYF. For the CDR3, the DNA is TGTGCCAGCAGTTCCGCGGGGGATATGGAGACCCAGTACTTC.

There are many counts of this clonotype. The chain employs TRBV7-2 and TRBJ2-1; D may be TRBD1 or TRBD2 (6 bases each). CDR1 is SGHTA, CDR2 FQGNSA, per germline. The CDR3 consists of 15 residues. V gave up 5 bases and J gave up 2 bases, with 13 bases separating them. CDR3 in DNA: TGTGCCAGCAGCCCGGGGGCGGGAACCTACAATGAGCAGTTCTTC. This codes for CASSPGAGTYNEQFF.

This clonotype was detected many times. The chain recombines TRBV29-1 with TRBJ2-2, with D uncertain. The CDR3 is 13 residues long. Trimming left V 3 bases short and J 2 bases short, with 7 bases between. Germline V gene data show CDR1 as SQVTM and CDR2 as ANQGSEA. The CDR3 reads CSVDWPNTGELFF. The CDR3 nucleotides read TGCAGCGTTGATTGGCCAAACACCGGGGAGCTGTTTTTT.

This clonotype occurred many times. The chain employs TRBV7-9 and TRBJ2-7, with 7 positions matching TRBD1. The CDR3 is 15 amino acids. Germline V CDR1 and CDR2: SEHNR, FQNEAQ (reference sequence). V was clipped by 4 bases and J by 3 bases; unmatched bases: 9. DNA of the CDR3: TGTGCCAGCAGCTCGGAGGAACAGGGGTTCTACGAGCAGTACTTC. As protein: CASSSEEQGFYEQYF.

In this sample, this clonotype turned up many times. This rearrangement joins TRBV9 to TRBJ2-7; maybe TRBD1 (6 bases). The CDR3 runs 14 residues. Germline loops: CDR1 SGDLS, CDR2 YYNGEE. Trimming shortened V by 4 bases and J by 2 bases, and 13 bases separated the two germline ends. CDR3 amino acids: CASSSEGGTYEQYF. In nucleotides, the CDR3 is TGTGCCAGCAGCTCCGAAGGGGGTACCTACGAGCAGTACTTC.